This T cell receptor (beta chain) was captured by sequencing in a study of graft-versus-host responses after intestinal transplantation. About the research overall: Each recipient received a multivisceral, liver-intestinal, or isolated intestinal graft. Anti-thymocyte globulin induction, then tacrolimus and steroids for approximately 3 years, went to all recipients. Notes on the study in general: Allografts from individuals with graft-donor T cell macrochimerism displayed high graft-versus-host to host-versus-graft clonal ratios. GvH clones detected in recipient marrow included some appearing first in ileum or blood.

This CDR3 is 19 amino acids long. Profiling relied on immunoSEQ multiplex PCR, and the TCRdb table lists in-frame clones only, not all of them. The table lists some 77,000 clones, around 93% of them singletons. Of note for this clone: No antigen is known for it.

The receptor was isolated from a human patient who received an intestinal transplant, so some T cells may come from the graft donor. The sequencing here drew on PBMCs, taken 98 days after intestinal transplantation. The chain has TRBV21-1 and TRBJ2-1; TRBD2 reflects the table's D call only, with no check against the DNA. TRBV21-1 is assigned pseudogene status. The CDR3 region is CASSHHDLTSGGSLNEQFF. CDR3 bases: TGTGCCAGCAGCCATCACGACCTGACTAGCGGGGGTTCCCTGAATGAGCAGTTCTTC.